One sample yielded the 26 T cell receptor beta chains listed below, sequenced in a study of CD8 T cells in ankylosing spondylitis. TCRdb reprocessed the 5' RACE reads with MiXCR, giving one entry per CDR3 protein. There are 240,000 or so distinct CDR3 sequences in the sample; roughly 10% occur only once, and approximately 6.6% lies in the top ten. The sequencing input was blood, either unsorted or a sorted T cell fraction (not recorded which). These receptors all stem from a male donor with ankylosing spondylitis or in good health (not recorded which).

This clonotype was seen only a few times. The chain recombines TRBV4-1 with TRBJ1-1, with 7 bases fitting TRBD1. V gave up 3 bases and J gave up 2 bases; unmatched junction bases: 6. Germline values: CDR1 MGHRA, CDR2 YSYEKL. This CDR3 has 15 amino acids. This CDR3 reads CASSQRGTENTEAFF. The CDR3 bases are TGCGCCAGCAGCCAGCGCGGGACAGAAAACACTGAAGCTTTCTTT.

At least ten counts were recorded for this clonotype. The J gene is TRBJ1-5, the V gene TRBV19, with a weak D call TRBD1 (5 bases). Trimming cost V 5 bases and J 4 bases, with 12 bases left between them. The CDR3 spans 14 residues. The germline CDR1 and CDR2 sequences are LNHDA and SQIVND (reference sequence). In nucleotides, the CDR3 is TGTGCCAGTAGTTATGACAGCGTAAATCAGCCCCAGCATTTT. Translation: CASSYDSVNQPQHF.

This clonotype was detected many times. V and J are TRBV7-6 and TRBJ2-7; 9 bases are shared with TRBD2. Germline-derived CDR1 and CDR2 are SGHVS and FNYEAQ. J gave up 3 bases and V 3 bases, and 9 bases lay outside the gene matches. The CDR3 is made up of 16 amino acids. The CDR3 reads CASSLGLAGSHYEQYF. The CDR3 DNA is TGTGCCAGCAGCTTGGGGCTAGCGGGGTCTCACTACGAGCAGTACTTC.

This clonotype has at least ten counts. This chain connects TRBV12-3 or TRBV12-4 to TRBJ1-1, with a possible D match to TRBD1 (6 bases). V lost 2 bases and J lost 3, with 13 bases in between. The length of the CDR3 is 15 residues. DNA for the CDR3: TGTGCCAGCAGTTTAAGCGTGACAGGATACACTGAAGCTTTCTTT. Its protein is CASSLSVTGYTEAFF.

This clonotype was observed a few times. The chain employs TRBV27 and TRBJ2-7; D is unclear. The CDR3 length is 14 residues. Trimming removed 7 bases from V and 4 bases from J, with 17 bases in between. Per germline, CDR1 MNHEY and CDR2 SMNVEV (reference sequence). CDR3 DNA: TGTGCCAGCAAACTCGGGCCAGGAGTTTACGAGCAGTACTTC. It codes for CASKLGPGVYEQYF.

This clonotype was seen repeatedly, ten times or more. The CDR3 coding sequence is TGTGCCAGCAGCCAAGATAGAGAGACCCAGTACTTC. Protein product: CASSQDRETQYF. V is TRBV3-1 and J is TRBJ2-5; D unresolved. The CDR3 contains 12 residues. The V gene lost 0 bases and the J gene lost 4 bases, with 3 bases spanning the gap. CDR1 is LGHDT and CDR2 is YNNKEL in the germline V gene (reference sequence).

This clonotype was observed many times. The V and J genes are TRBV29-1 and TRBJ1-1; D is unresolved. Germline loops: CDR1 SQVTM, CDR2 ANQGSEA. The CDR3 is 12 amino acids. V was shortened by 0 bases and J by 5 bases, with 7 bases between the two germline ends. CDR3 sequence reads: CSVEDFTTEAFF. CDR3 sequence (DNA): TGCAGCGTTGAAGATTTCACAACTGAAGCTTTCTTT.

This clonotype was recorded a few times. This chain joins TRBV13 and TRBJ2-1; 8 positions agree with TRBD2. This CDR3 is built from 18 residues. Germline CDR1 is PRHDT and CDR2 is FYEKMQ (reference sequence). Unmatched junction bases numbered 21, after V lost 10 bases and J lost 4 bases. CDR3 loop: CAISLAGSRGRRYNEQFF. DNA for the CDR3: TGTGCCATCAGTTTAGCAGGGAGTCGCGGGAGGCGATACAATGAGCAGTTCTTC. The whole variable domain, filled in from reference TRBV13 and TRBJ2-1, reads AAGVIQSPRHLIKEKRETATLKCYPIPRHDTVYWYQQGPGQDPQFLISFYEKMQSDKGSIPDRFSAQQFSDYHSELNMSSLELGDSALYFCAISLAGSRGRRYNEQFFGPGTRLTVL.

There are many counts of this clonotype. The chain uses TRBV6-5 and TRBJ1-6, with a possible D match to TRBD1 (6 bases). This CDR3 is built from 18 residues. Trimming took off 0 bases at V and 7 bases at J, with 19 bases between the two ends. From germline, CDR1 is MNHEY and CDR2 SVGAGI. CDR3 sequence reads: CASSYSGGEGRRNSPLHF. The DNA of the CDR3 is TGTGCCAGCAGTTACTCAGGGGGTGAGGGACGGCGAAATTCACCCCTCCACTTT.

This clonotype was seen ten or more times. The V gene is TRBV12-3 or TRBV12-4, the J gene TRBJ2-1; TRBD2 matches 11 bases. Unmatched junction bases numbered 8, after V lost 3 bases and J lost 10 bases. The CDR3 length is 15 residues. CDR3 protein: CASSFRLAGPGEQFF. Here the CDR3 DNA reads TGTGCCAGCAGTTTTAGACTAGCGGGACCGGGAGAGCAGTTCTTC.

This clonotype was seen repeatedly, ten times or more. The chain uses TRBV20-1 and TRBJ2-1, with 11 bases lining up with TRBD2. Germline V gene data show CDR1 as DFQATT and CDR2 as SNEGSKA (reference sequence). The CDR3 consists of 16 residues. After removal of 3 bases from V and 9 bases from J, the junction contained 13 bases not matched to a gene. CDR3 nucleotide sequence: TGCAGTGCTAGTACGCTAGCGGGAGGAGATTCGGGTGAGCAGTTCTTC. Its protein product is CSASTLAGGDSGEQFF.

This clonotype was observed a few times. The J gene is TRBJ2-3, the V gene TRBV20-1, with D possibly being TRBD1 or TRBD2 (6 bases each). The germline V gene has CDR1 DFQATT and CDR2 SNEGSKA (reference sequence). With 2 bases removed from V and 5 bases from J, the gap between germline ends came to 17 bases. This CDR3 comprises 15 residues. Here the CDR3 DNA reads TGCAGTGCTAGAAGGAGGGGGTTAATAGTAGATACGCAGTATTTT. Protein product: CSARRRGLIVDTQYF.

The table lists this clonotype with many counts. The CDR3 DNA sequence: TGTGCCAGCAGCTTTGACCCAGAAAACTACAATGAGCAGTTCTTC. This encodes CASSFDPENYNEQFF. V and J are TRBV11-2 and TRBJ2-1; D unclear. The CDR3 covers 15 residues. Per the germline V gene, CDR1 is SGHAT and CDR2 is FQNNGV. Trimming took off 3 bases at V and 3 bases at J, with 12 bases between the two ends.

This clonotype appeared many times. CDR3 coding DNA: TGTGCCAGCTCCCTTGGGGCTCCAGATACGCAGTATTTT. Its translation is CASSLGAPDTQYF. The genes are TRBV12-3 or TRBV12-4 and TRBJ2-3, with D tentatively TRBD1 (5 bases). V lost 8 bases, J lost 4 bases, and 13 bases lay in between. The CDR3 is made up of 13 amino acids.

This clonotype was recorded at least ten times. V and J are TRBV15 and TRBJ1-2; D gene unclear. V lost 2 bases to trimming and J lost 1 base, with 2 bases between them. Germline CDR1 reads LNHNV; CDR2 reads YYDKDF (reference sequence). The CDR3 has 12 amino acids. The CDR3 DNA is TGTGCCACCAGCAGACTTAACTATGGCTACACCTTC. Translated, it gives CATSRLNYGYTF.

This clonotype appeared many times. This chain joins TRBV20-1 and TRBJ2-7, with a weak D call TRBD2 (6 bases). The CDR3 spans 13 residues. V was cut by 6 bases and J by 2 bases, with 14 bases left in between. From germline, CDR1 is DFQATT and CDR2 SNEGSKA (reference sequence). DNA for the CDR3: TGCAGTGCCGGGGGTCCCTCGACCTACGAGCAGTACTTC. Its protein is CSAGGPSTYEQYF.

This clonotype was detected many times. The chain recombines TRBV5-1 with TRBJ2-1; TRBD2 agrees at 12 bases. This CDR3 is built from 14 residues. After removal of 2 bases from V and 9 bases from J, the junction contained 3 bases not matched to a gene. From germline, CDR1 is SGHRS and CDR2 YFSETQ. The CDR3 reads CASSFRLAGAEQFF. The CDR3 nucleotides are TGCGCCAGCAGCTTTCGACTAGCGGGAGCTGAGCAGTTCTTC.

This clonotype was seen ten or more times. V usage is TRBV12-3 or TRBV12-4 and J usage is TRBJ2-7; D call uncertain. Trimming removed 10 bases from V and 5 bases from J, with 6 bases in between. This CDR3 is built from 9 residues. CDR3 protein: CATSHEQYF. In DNA, the CDR3 is TGTGCCACTTCCCACGAGCAGTACTTC.

This clonotype occurred many times. The rearrangement joins TRBV12-3 or TRBV12-4 to TRBJ2-1; perhaps TRBD1 as D (5 bases). Trimming took off 2 bases at V and 4 bases at J, with 9 bases between the two ends. The CDR3 sequence is 14 residues long. Written as DNA, the CDR3 is TGTGCCAGCAGTTTAAGTAGGACATACAATGAGCAGTTCTTC. The encoded protein is CASSLSRTYNEQFF.

The V call is TRBV12-3 or TRBV12-4, the J call TRBJ2-1; D is uncertain. V lost 1 base and J 6 bases, leaving 7 bases between the germline ends. This CDR3 is 13 amino acids long. Here the CDR3 DNA reads TGTGCCAGCAGTTTAGGTGGGCTCAATGAGCAGTTCTTC. It is translated as CASSLGGLNEQFF.

This clonotype has at least ten counts. The CDR3 sequence: CASSVQGLNRFF. The CDR3 bases are TGTGCCAGCAGTGTGCAGGGTCTTAATAGATTCTTC. V usage is TRBV25-1 and J usage is TRBJ2-1, with D possibly matching TRBD1 (5 bases). The germline V gene encodes CDR1 MGHDK and CDR2 SYGVNS. Trimming took off 4 bases at V and 16 bases at J, with 17 bases between the two ends. This CDR3 region has 12 residues.

This clonotype was seen a few times. This rearrangement joins TRBV10-3 to TRBJ2-1; no reliable D call. In germline, CDR1 is ENHRY, CDR2 SYGVKD. The CDR3 covers 11 residues. V was pared by 7 bases and J by 10 bases, with 11 bases between. CDR3 sequence reads: CAIMSLHEQFF. The CDR3 nucleotides are TGTGCCATCATGTCCCTTCACGAGCAGTTCTTC.

This chain connects TRBV9 to TRBJ2-7; 12 nucleotides line up with TRBD2. The germline V gene encodes CDR1 SGDLS and CDR2 YYNGEE. The CDR3 spans 17 residues. V lost 0 bases and J lost 0; bases outside the gene matches: 4. The CDR3 loop is CASSVGLAGAGSYEQYF. Here the CDR3 DNA reads TGTGCCAGCAGCGTAGGACTAGCGGGAGCTGGCTCCTACGAGCAGTACTTC.

Only a few counts were recorded for this clonotype. The chain employs TRBV12-3 or TRBV12-4 and TRBJ2-2, with D possibly matching TRBD2 (5 bases). The CDR3 consists of 15 residues. V was clipped by 2 bases and J by 5 bases, with 12 bases between them. The CDR3 DNA follows: TGTGCCAGCAGTTTATTGCGGGCATTGACCGGGGAGCTGTTTTTT. Its translation: CASSLLRALTGELFF.

This clonotype was seen more than once but under ten times. This rearrangement joins TRBV20-1 to TRBJ2-1, with 10 bases that match TRBD1. CDR3 length equals 19 residues. The V gene end was trimmed by 4 bases and the J gene end by 7 bases; junction bases not matched to a gene: 22. CDR1 and CDR2 (germline): DFQATT, SNEGSKA (reference sequence). The CDR3 loop is CSATLLLGTGQGLWNEQFF. Written as DNA, the CDR3 is TGCAGTGCTACCCTTTTACTGGGAACGGGACAGGGGTTATGGAATGAGCAGTTCTTC.

This clonotype was found many times. The chain links TRBV5-1 to TRBJ1-1; D is unresolved. The CDR3 is 14 amino acids. CDR1 is SGHRS, CDR2 YFSETQ, per germline. V shed 0 bases and J shed 4 bases, with 10 bases lying between them. This CDR3 reads CASSLEGSGTEAFF. In DNA, the CDR3 is TGCGCCAGCAGCTTGGAAGGGTCCGGCACTGAAGCTTTCTTT.